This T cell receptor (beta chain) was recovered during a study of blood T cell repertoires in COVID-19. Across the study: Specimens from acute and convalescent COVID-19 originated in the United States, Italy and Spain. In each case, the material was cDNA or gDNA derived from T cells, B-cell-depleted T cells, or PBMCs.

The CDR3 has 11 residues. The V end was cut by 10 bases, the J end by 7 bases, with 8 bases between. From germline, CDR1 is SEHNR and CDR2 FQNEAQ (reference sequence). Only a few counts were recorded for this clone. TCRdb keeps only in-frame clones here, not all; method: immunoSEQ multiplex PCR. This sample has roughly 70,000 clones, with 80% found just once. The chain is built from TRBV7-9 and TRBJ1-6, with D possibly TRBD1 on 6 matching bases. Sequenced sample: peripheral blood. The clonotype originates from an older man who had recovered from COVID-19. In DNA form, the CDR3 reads TGTGCCACAGGGGAGAATTCACCCCTCCACTTT. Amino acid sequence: CATGENSPLHF.